What follows are 5 T cell receptor beta chains derived from one specimen sequenced in a study of blood T cells in healthy people across ages. Through a sample-barcoded 5' primer and a J-beta primer mix, a second PCR was run for about 6 to 12 cycles. TCRdb reprocessed the 5' RACE reads via MiXCR and lists one record per CDR3 protein. Of about 930,000 distinct CDR3 sequences listed, around 29% are singletons. These data were also reused for a study on T cells of mothers and their children.

The sequencing input was blood. The source is a woman aged 40 to 50 in good health.

For this clonotype: This may be a read error: a much more frequent sequence differs by one nucleotide. J is TRBJ2-1 and V is TRBV9; no firm D call. The germline gives CDR1 SGDLS, CDR2 YYNGEE. The CDR3 runs 15 residues. CDR3 sequence: CAGSVDSGRYNEQFF. The CDR3 DNA reads as TGTGCCGGCAGCGTAGACTCAGGTCGGTACAATGAGCAGTTCTTC.

The CDR3 sequence is CSAWGAKGEKLFF. DNA for the CDR3: TGCAGTGCCTGGGGGGCAAAAGGTGAAAAACTGTTTTTT. V and J are TRBV20-1 and TRBJ1-4, with D perhaps matching TRBD1 (6 bases). V was shortened by 6 bases and J by 7 bases, with 15 bases between the two germline ends. In germline, CDR1 is DFQATT, CDR2 SNEGSKA (reference sequence). The CDR3 covers 13 residues.

Worth noting for this clonotype: Being one base from a much bigger clone, this may be a read error. The chain couples TRBV5-1 to TRBJ1-1; no clear D gene. Trimming shortened V by 5 bases and J by 5 bases, and 13 bases separated the two germline ends. CDR1 and CDR2 from the germline V gene are SGHRS and YFSETQ. The CDR3 runs 13 residues. CDR3 nucleotides: TGCGCCAGCAGGTCCCGGGAAAGGACTGAAGCTTTCTTT. It codes for CASRSRERTEAFF.

A word on this clonotype: This may be a read error, as it is one base from a much larger clone. The chain employs TRBV6-6 and TRBJ2-7; D is unresolved. Germline loops: CDR1 MNHNY, CDR2 SVGAGI (reference sequence). The CDR3 loop spans 13 amino acids. The germline V and J ends were trimmed by 6 bases and 2 bases, with 11 bases remaining between them. The CDR3 DNA reads TGTGCCAGCAGAAGGATGGATACCTACGAGCAGTACTTC. It yields the protein CASRRMDTYEQYF.

The rearrangement uses TRBV9 and TRBJ2-2; no reliable D call. From germline, CDR1 is SGDLS and CDR2 YYNGEE. V was trimmed by 0 bases and J by 5 bases, leaving 5 bases between them. The CDR3 covers 13 residues. The CDR3 region is CASSVGVTGELFF. In nucleotides, the CDR3 is TGTGCCAGCAGCGTAGGAGTAACCGGGGAGCTGTTTTTT. The full variable domain, in which reference TRBV9 and TRBJ2-2 provide the parts outside the CDR3, is DSGVTQTPKHLITATGQRVTLRCSPRSGDLSVYWYQQSLDQGLQFLIQYYNGEERAKGNILERFSAQQFPDLHSELNLSSLELGDSALYFCASSVGVTGELFFGEGSRLTVL.